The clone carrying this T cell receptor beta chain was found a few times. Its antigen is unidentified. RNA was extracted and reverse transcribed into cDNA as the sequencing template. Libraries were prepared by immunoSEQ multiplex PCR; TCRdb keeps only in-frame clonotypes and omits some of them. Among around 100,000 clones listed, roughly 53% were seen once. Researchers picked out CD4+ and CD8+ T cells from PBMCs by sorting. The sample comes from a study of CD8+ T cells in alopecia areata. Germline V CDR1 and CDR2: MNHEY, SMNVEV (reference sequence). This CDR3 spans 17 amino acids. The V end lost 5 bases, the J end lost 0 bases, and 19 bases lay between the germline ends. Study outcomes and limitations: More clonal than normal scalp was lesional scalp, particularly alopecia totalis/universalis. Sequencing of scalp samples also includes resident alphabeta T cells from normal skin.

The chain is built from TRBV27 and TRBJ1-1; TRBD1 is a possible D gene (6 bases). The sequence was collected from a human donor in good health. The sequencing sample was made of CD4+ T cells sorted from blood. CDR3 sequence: CASSPAYPQGLNTEAFF. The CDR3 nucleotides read TGTGCCAGCAGTCCGGCCTACCCCCAGGGGTTGAACACTGAAGCTTTCTTT.